This T cell receptor beta chain was recovered during a study of cytotoxic CD8 clonotypes in ibrutinib-treated CLL (dated by TCRdb to 2020 to 2023). With respect to the entire study: In this cohort, approximately 15 patients were treatment-naive and roughly ten were relapsed/refractory, while about 17 had unmutated IGHV. Responses were partial in some 24 patients and complete in 2; after median approximately 69 months follow-up, around 15 stayed in remission and about twelve progressed. Samples at response were collected after a median of 12 months of treatment, with a range of 6 to 36 months. Samples averaged approximately 260,000 productive templates and tens of thousands of productive rearrangements. Of the approximately 86 participants in the trial, about two dozen had longitudinal samples available. Cryopreserved peripheral blood mononuclear cells were collected at three points: before therapy, at response, and at either sustained remission or disease progression. Patients were still on ibrutinib when every remission and progressive disease sample was collected. Overall study outcomes, separate from this receptor: Lymph node repertoires were not examined, and the timing of sampling was not matched between patients in sustained remission and those whose disease progressed. Baseline clonality was found to be higher than that of age-matched healthy donors and was strongly correlated with circulating CD8+ T-cell counts. Public clonotypes were rare and either contracted or stayed stable during treatment, and the rise in clonality at ibrutinib response reflected the expansion of private clonotypes. At ibrutinib response clonality went up, during sustained remission it held steady, and at progression it dropped back toward baseline.

Each clonotype received, on average, about 10x coverage in deep resolution sequencing performed on a MiSeq, where the target depth lay between 1 in 1 million and 1 in 200,000 T cells. TCR beta libraries were generated with the immunoSEQ hsTCRB Kit. The source study handled its data this way. Data were analyzed with ImmunoSEQ Data Assistant and ImmunoSEQ Analyzer, with V, D and J genes assigned per IMGT definitions. Clonality, with values ranging from 0 to 1, was calculated as one minus the normalized Shannon entropy of productive rearrangement frequencies. Only overrepresented clonotypes making up at least 0.05% of each patient's repertoire were included in the public clonotype analysis. Roughly 13 age-matched healthy donor repertoires from immuneACCESS served as clonality controls. Drawn from immuneACCESS, this table holds only the in-frame rearrangements with V and J called that TCRdb kept. Clones are partly lost; checked studies trace under half to an unresolved V gene and leave the rest unexplained. That table is the source of V, J and clone size, and D and trimming were worked out from the DNA. The sample table lists some 200,000 clones, more than 65% of them with a count of one. The biggest ten clones account for roughly 5.9% of the sample.

Of note for this clone: Its recognized antigen is unknown. Within one base of it there is no much larger clone, and no base qualities were kept.

What this sample's time point label stands for: approximately eleven months on ibrutinib. For TCR beta library preparation, 1.5 to 2 micrograms of genomic DNA was extracted from cryopreserved PBMCs. Longitudinal blood samples from CLL patients on ibrutinib monotherapy underwent high-throughput TCR beta sequencing. The patients were enrolled in a single-center, open-label phase 2 trial of ibrutinib monotherapy. Relative to germline, V is missing 3 bases and J is missing 6 bases, with 6 bases of the junction outside any gene match. From its cysteine to its phenylalanine, the CDR3 spans 14 amino acids. CDR3 DNA is the only sequence kept; it has 42 bases, read in frame from the first base. The germline V gene (reference sequence) yields SEHNR for CDR1 and FQNEAQ for CDR2.

This material consisted of PBMCs, taken after 12 months of ibrutinib treatment. The sequence derives from a human donor with chronic lymphocytic leukemia. In this chain, TRBV7-9 is recombined with TRBJ1-2, and 8 junction bases match TRBD1. The CDR3: CASSLRTGPHGYTF. The sequence in DNA is TGTGCCAGCAGCTTGAGGACAGGGCCCCATGGCTACACCTTC.